Listed below are T cell receptor beta chains from one sample, sequenced in a study of cytomegalovirus exposure and HLA in healthy donors. Generated by immunoSEQ multiplex PCR, the TCRdb table keeps only in-frame clones and is missing some. The data hold more than 150,000 clones, with over 70% observed a single time. Material: PBMCs. All receptors come from a man aged 50 to 60 in good health and CMV-seropositive. CDR3s include the opening cysteine and the closing phenylalanine or tryptophan. The D gene is left open where the match is weak. Clone size, where shown, is once, few, many, or a class for clones that have expanded.

- | - | TRBJ2-7 | TRBV27 | TGTGCCAGCAGTTTATTGGTAGAGGAGACGGCATACGAGCAGTACTTC | CASSLLVEETAYEQYF
- | - | TRBJ1-4 | TRBV2 | TGTGCCAGCAGTGAGGAGAAGGGGCGTTTTGGAAAACTGTTTTTT | CASSEEKGRFGKLFF
- | TRBD2 | TRBJ2-2 | TRBV5-1 | TGCGCCAGCAGCCCCCTGGCGGCTAGCGGGAGGGCCGGGGAGCTGTTTTTT | CASSPLAASGRAGELFF
- | TRBD1 | TRBJ1-1 | TRBV5-1 | TGCGCCAGCAGCCTTGAGATGACAGGGTCTGAAGCTTTCTTT | CASSLEMTGSEAFF
- | - | TRBJ2-1 | TRBV6-1 | TGTGCCAGCAGTAGGGTGACTAGGCCCTACAATGAGCAGTTCTTC | CASSRVTRPYNEQFF
few | TRBD2 | TRBJ2-7 | TRBV14 | TGTGCCAGCAGCCTAGCGGGAGTCCTCGAGCAGTACTTC | CASSLAGVLEQYF
- | TRBD2 | TRBJ2-5 | TRBV5-4 | TGTGCCAGCAGCTTCGGCGGGGGGGCAGGGGAGACCCAGTACTTC | CASSFGGGAGETQYF
- | TRBD1 | TRBJ1-1 | TRBV5-6 | TGTGCCAGCAGCCCTTCCGGGACAGGGGGCTTGTGGGCTGAAGCTTTCTTT | CASSPSGTGGLWAEAFF
- | TRBD2 | TRBJ2-3 | TRBV7-3 | TGTGCCAGCAGCTCCTCGGGAAGCGGGGGGCGAGGGGTTGATACGCAGTATTTT | CASSSSGSGGRGVDTQYF
- | - | TRBJ2-7 | TRBV5-1 | TGCGCCAGCAGCCCGGATCGGACAGCCTCCTACGAGCAGTACTTC | CASSPDRTASYEQYF
- | TRBD2 | TRBJ2-4 | TRBV9 | TGTGCCAGCAGCCCATGGGAGGGGTCGGGAAACATTCAGTACTTC | CASSPWEGSGNIQYF
- | - | TRBJ2-7 | TRBV7-9 | TGTGCCAGCAGCTCTAGCAGAGGGCAGCAGTACTTC | CASSSSRGQQYF
- | TRBD1 | TRBJ2-2 | TRBV5-1 | TGCGCCAGCAGCTTGGACGGACAGGGCGGCGGGGAGCTGTTTTTT | CASSLDGQGGGELFF
- | TRBD1 | TRBJ1-5 | TRBV6-5 | TGTGCCAGCAGTTCTACCGGGACAGGGTATCAGCCCCAGCATTTT | CASSSTGTGYQPQHF
- | TRBD1 | TRBJ2-2 | TRBV5-1 | TGCGCCAGCAGCGTTGGCCCCGGGACAGGGCTCACCGGGGAGCTGTTTTTT | CASSVGPGTGLTGELFF
- | - | TRBJ1-1 | TRBV11-2 | TGTGCCAGCAGCTTAGTATCTGCGGGGTGGAACACTGAAGCTTTCTTT | CASSLVSAGWNTEAFF
few | - | TRBJ1-3 | TRBV10-2 | TGCGCCAGCAGTGAGTCGACGGGGAGTGGTAGTAGAAACACCATATATTTT | CASSESTGSGSRNTIYF
- | - | TRBJ1-2 | TRBV28 | TGTGCCAGCACCACCGCGGGCTATGGCTACACCTTC | CASTTAGYGYTF
- | - | TRBJ1-1 | TRBV4-2 | TGTGCCAGCAGCCAAGTGAGAGTCAGTGATAGCATGAACACTGAAGCTTTCTTT | CASSQVRVSDSMNTEAFF
- | - | TRBJ1-4 | TRBV18 | TGTGCCAGCTCACCACCTTCCGACTCTAATGAAAAACTGTTTTTT | CASSPPSDSNEKLFF
once | TRBD2 | TRBJ2-1 | TRBV7-2 | TGTGCCAGCAGCCCAGGGGGACTAGCGGGAGGGAATGAGCAGTTCTTC | CASSPGGLAGGNEQFF
- | TRBD1 | TRBJ2-7 | TRBV9 | TGTGCCAGCAGCGTAGCCTCCGGGACAGGGGGCGCGGGGAACGAGCAGTACTTC | CASSVASGTGGAGNEQYF
- | - | TRBJ2-7 | TRBV6-5 | TGTGCCAGCAGTTCGGTCGGGACCTACGAGCAGTACTTC | CASSSVGTYEQYF
- | - | TRBJ1-6 | TRBV6-4 | TGTGCCAGCAGTGAGACAGAGAATTCACCCCTCCACTTT | CASSETENSPLHF
- | TRBD2 | TRBJ2-1 | TRBV5-1 | TGCGCCAGCAGCGCGACCGGGGGACTAGTTGGCAATGAGCAGTTCTTC | CASSATGGLVGNEQFF
once | - | TRBJ1-1 | TRBV5-5 | TGTGCCAGCAGCCCCGCGGGGGGATGGTACCTTGGCACTGAAGCTTTCTTT | CASSPAGGWYLGTEAFF
- | - | TRBJ1-4 | TRBV18 | TGTGCCAGCCAGGGTTCGGCTAATGAAAAACTGTTTTTT | CASQGSANEKLFF
- | - | TRBJ1-2 | TRBV6-1 | TGTGCCAGCAGTGACTTCTATGGCTACACCTTC | CASSDFYGYTF
- | TRBD2 | TRBJ2-7 | TRBV11-2 | TGTGCCAGCAGCTTAGAGGGGACTAGCGTCTACGAGCAGTACTTC | CASSLEGTSVYEQYF
- | - | TRBJ2-5 | TRBV5-1 | TGCGCCAGCAGCTTGTTTGGGGCTCCGGGCCAGTACTTC | CASSLFGAPGQYF
- | - | TRBJ2-7 | TRBV15 | TGTGCCACCAGCCAGCAAATGCCCGACGGGACCTACGAGCAGTACTTC | CATSQQMPDGTYEQYF
once | TRBD1 | TRBJ1-2 | TRBV6-5 | TGTGCCAGCACCGGACAGGGCGGATGGAATGGCTACACCTTC | CASTGQGGWNGYTF
- | - | TRBJ2-1 | TRBV11-3 | TGTGCCAGCAGCCACACCGGGACATATCCTGGCAATGAGCAGTTCTTC | CASSHTGTYPGNEQFF
once | - | TRBJ2-1 | TRBV28 | TGTGCCACCGGGACCCTAGCGTTCAATGAGCAGTTCTTC | CATGTLAFNEQFF
- | - | TRBJ2-1 | TRBV5-1 | TGCGCCAGCAGCTTGGAGGCAGGGGAGCTGTCCTACAATGAGCAGTTCTTC | CASSLEAGELSYNEQFF
few | - | TRBJ1-5 | TRBV11-3 | TGTGCCAGCAGCTTGGTGGACGTCTATCTGACTACTCCTGGCAATCAGCCCCAGCATTTT | CASSLVDVYLTTPGNQPQHF
- | TRBD1 | TRBJ2-1 | TRBV11-2 | TGTGCCAGCAGCGTTCGGGACAGATCTTACAATGAGCAGTTCTTC | CASSVRDRSYNEQFF
few | TRBD1 | TRBJ1-2 | TRBV10-3 | TGTGCCATCAGTGAGTCGGAGACAGGGGTTGGCTACACCTTC | CAISESETGVGYTF
- | TRBD1 | TRBJ2-1 | TRBV11-3 | TGTGCCAGCAGTCCACCGGGACAGGCATACAATGAGCAGTTCTTC | CASSPPGQAYNEQFF
- | - | TRBJ1-2 | TRBV6-1 | TGTGCCAGCAGTGCTTGGACAGAGTATGGCTACACCTTC | CASSAWTEYGYTF
- | - | TRBJ2-3 | TRBV6-5 | TGTGCCAGCAGGGGGGGGGCCTCTAGGCCAGATACGCAGTATTTT | CASRGGASRPDTQYF
- | TRBD2 | TRBJ2-1 | TRBV7-8 | TGTGCCAGCAGCATAGCGGGGGGGCCCTACAATGAGCAGTTCTTC | CASSIAGGPYNEQFF
- | - | TRBJ1-2 | TRBV9 | TGTGCCAGCAGCCCCGGCGGGGGCTCAAACTATGGCTACACCTTC | CASSPGGGSNYGYTF
- | - | TRBJ2-3 | TRBV6-5 | TGTGCCAGCAGTTACTCGGCTAGCACAGATACGCAGTATTTT | CASSYSASTDTQYF
- | TRBD2 | TRBJ2-5 | TRBV2 | TGTGCCACCGGTAGCGGGGGGGCTCCAGAGACCCAGTACTTC | CATGSGGAPETQYF
- | TRBD1 | TRBJ1-2 | TRBV5-1 | TGCGCCAGCAGCTTGACAGGGGGCCACTATGGCTACACCTTC | CASSLTGGHYGYTF
- | - | TRBJ1-2 | TRBV7-9 | TGTGCCAGCAGCTTAACCAGGACTAACTATGGCTACACCTTC | CASSLTRTNYGYTF
once | TRBD1 | TRBJ1-1 | TRBV30 | TGTGCCTGGAGTACAGGGGTGGGCAGAGAAGCTTTCTTT | CAWSTGVGREAFF
- | TRBD2 | TRBJ2-3 | TRBV30 | TGTGCCTGGTCCCTGAGCGGGGGCTCCACAGATACGCAGTATTTT | CAWSLSGGSTDTQYF
- | - | TRBJ2-3 | TRBV9 | TGTGCCAGCAGCGTAGAGGGGCTCACAGATACGCAGTATTTT | CASSVEGLTDTQYF
- | TRBD1 | TRBJ1-2 | TRBV28 | TGTGCCAGCAGTCTTACAGGGGCTTGGGATGGCTACACCTTC | CASSLTGAWDGYTF
- | - | TRBJ2-3 | TRBV5-1 | TGCGCCAGCAGCTCACGACTAGGGCACGATACGCAGTATTTT | CASSSRLGHDTQYF
- | TRBD2 | TRBJ2-3 | TRBV4-2 | TGTGCCAGCAGCCCGGGGGGGGGCGCAGATACGCAGTATTTT | CASSPGGGADTQYF